Below are 26 T cell receptor beta chains sequenced from a single sample in a study of blood T cell repertoires in COVID-19. Repertoires were generated with immunoSEQ multiplex PCR, while TCRdb's copy carries only in-frame clones and drops some. This sample yields 200,000 to 300,000 clones, of which about 89% are seen a single time; roughly 4% belongs to the top ten. The sequencing input was PBMCs or T cells enriched from blood (not recorded which). These receptors were taken from a woman in her 30s who had recovered from COVID-19.

This chain connects TRBV4-1 to TRBJ2-1; TRBD1 matches at 7 bases. The CDR3 runs 16 residues. The germline gives CDR1 MGHRA, CDR2 YSYEKL. Losses at the gene ends were 5 bases for V and 0 bases for J; bases not matched to a gene: 7. The CDR3 protein is CASSFRQGSSYNEQFF. The CDR3 nucleotides are TGCGCCAGCAGCTTCCGACAGGGCAGCTCCTACAATGAGCAGTTCTTC.

This sequence joins TRBV3-1 (or the pseudogene TRBV3-2) and TRBJ1-1; possible D gene TRBD1, 6 bases. The germline V gene has CDR1 LGHDT and CDR2 YNNKEL (reference sequence). The CDR3 sequence is 18 residues long. V was clipped by 1 base and J by 3 bases, with 21 bases between them. CDR3: CASSQGTGPVRFDTEAFF. The CDR3 DNA follows: TGTGCCAGCAGCCAAGGAACAGGGCCCGTCAGATTCGACACTGAAGCTTTCTTT.

This clone appeared a single time. The same CDR3 also results from other DNA sequences found in this sample. This chain uses TRBV5-6 with TRBJ2-7, with D hard to call. Germline CDR1 and CDR2: SGHDT and YYEEEE. V was shortened by 0 bases and J by 3 bases, with 7 bases between the two germline ends. The CDR3 loop spans 13 amino acids. CDR3 residues: CASSLAVSYEQYF. CDR3 coding DNA: TGTGCCAGCAGCTTGGCCGTCAGCTACGAGCAGTACTTC.

The chain employs TRBV7-2 and TRBJ1-2, with TRBD1 matching 8 bases. Germline CDR1 and CDR2: SGHTA and FQGNSA. V dropped 3 bases and J dropped 5; count of bases not matched to a gene: 5. The CDR3 covers 14 residues. In DNA form, the CDR3 reads TGTGCCAGCAGCTTGCAGGGGGCGCGTTATGGCTACACCTTC. The encoded protein is CASSLQGARYGYTF. Full variable domain (rest looked up from reference TRBV7-2 and TRBJ1-2): GAGVSQSPSNKVTEKGKDVELRCDPISGHTALYWYRQSLGQGLEFLIYFQGNSAPDKSGLPSDRFSAERTGGSVSTLTIQRTQQEDSAVYLCASSLQGARYGYTFGSGTRLTVV.

The gene calls are TRBV5-1 and TRBJ1-2, with 7 positions matching TRBD1. Germline V gene data show CDR1 as SGHRS and CDR2 as YFSETQ. The CDR3 has 16 amino acids. The V and J ends lost 2 bases and 5 bases, in that order; junction bases with no gene match: 12. The CDR3 DNA is TGCGCCAGCAGCTTCGGTAGGGGGCCGGGATCTTATGGCTACACCTTC. Its translation: CASSFGRGPGSYGYTF.

The chain joins TRBV12-3 or TRBV12-4 to TRBJ1-1, with 7 bases lining up with TRBD1. V dropped 6 bases and J dropped 2; count of bases not matched to a gene: 3. The CDR3 sequence is 13 residues long. Written as DNA, the CDR3 is TGTGCCAGCAGGACAGGGAGAAACACTGAAGCTTTCTTT. Translation gives CASRTGRNTEAFF.

This chain links TRBV7-2 with TRBJ1-2; D is perhaps TRBD1 (6 bases). Per the germline V gene, CDR1 is SGHTA and CDR2 is FQGNSA. Deletions cut 1 base from V and 6 bases from J, with 15 bases between. This CDR3 comprises 15 residues. The CDR3 reads CASSLEGSRGDGYTF. CDR3 in DNA: TGTGCCAGCAGCTTAGAGGGGTCCAGGGGTGATGGCTACACCTTC.

For the CDR3, the DNA is TGTGCCAGCAGCTTATACCCAGGGTCTGGAAACACCATATATTTT. It specifies CASSLYPGSGNTIYF. The V call is TRBV7-2, the J call TRBJ1-3, with D perhaps matching TRBD1 (5 bases). The CDR3 totals 15 residues. The V gene's germline CDR1 is SGHTA and CDR2 FQGNSA. V was trimmed by 2 bases and J by 1 base, leaving 9 bases between them.

The chain employs TRBV28 and TRBJ2-7; TRBD1 matches 8 bases. This CDR3 has 18 residues. V gave up 1 base and J gave up 3 bases; unmatched junction bases: 14. Germline V gives CDR1 MDHEN, CDR2 SYDVKM. CDR3 DNA sequence: TGTGCCAGCAGTTTATTACCGGGACAGGATCTTCCGGACTACGAGCAGTACTTC. Protein: CASSLLPGQDLPDYEQYF.

This clone has a handful of counts. This chain joins TRBV28 and TRBJ1-2; no reliable D call. The CDR3 loop spans 13 amino acids. CDR1 MDHEN and CDR2 SYDVKM come from the germline V gene. Trimming took 6 bases from V and 1 from J, leaving 9 bases between them. This chain's CDR3 is CASREDSNYGYTF. The CDR3 coding sequence is TGTGCCAGCAGAGAAGATAGTAACTATGGCTACACCTTC.

The rearrangement uses TRBV19 and TRBJ1-5; TRBD1 matches 8 bases. Germline CDR1 LNHDA, CDR2 SQIVND (reference sequence). CDR3 length: 14 amino acids. V shed 7 bases, J shed 7 bases, and the junction held 9 bases outside the gene matches. The CDR3 DNA follows: TGTGCCAGTATTAATGGACAGGGTGGGCAGCCCCAGCATTTT. Translated, it gives CASINGQGGQPQHF.

The chain links TRBV6-5 to TRBJ2-7, with D possibly TRBD1 on 6 matching bases. The CDR3 runs 15 residues. The V gene's germline CDR1 is MNHEY and CDR2 SVGAGI. The V end was cut by 2 bases, the J end by 7 bases, with 18 bases between. CDR3: CASSYDPGQPSEQYF. In DNA, the CDR3 is TGTGCCAGCAGTTACGACCCTGGACAGCCATCGGAGCAGTACTTC.

CDR3 in DNA: TGTGCCAGCAGCGTAGGTTGGTCCGGGACTAGCGGGAGGGCCTCCTACGAGCAGTACTTC. Encoded protein: CASSVGWSGTSGRASYEQYF. The chain carries TRBV9 and TRBJ2-7; 16 bases line up with TRBD2. The length of the CDR3 is 20 residues. In germline, CDR1 is SGDLS, CDR2 YYNGEE. After removal of 0 bases from V and 0 bases from J, the junction contained 9 bases not matched to a gene.

The rearrangement uses TRBV6-4 and TRBJ2-7; 10 nucleotides agree with TRBD2. CDR1 MRHNA and CDR2 SNTAGT come from the germline V gene. V was pared by 2 bases and J by 4 bases, with 14 bases of the junction left unmatched. The CDR3 runs to 18 residues. The CDR3 DNA is TGTGCCAGCAGTGACAGGGCTTTACGTAGCGGGAGGTGGTACGAGCAGTACTTC. Its translation: CASSDRALRSGRWYEQYF.

Note on this clone: Relative to the germline gene, one junction end is altered; a read error may explain this. The chain links TRBV11-2 to TRBJ2-1, with 8 bases identical to TRBD2. The CDR3 contains 12 residues. Per the germline V gene, CDR1 is SGHAT and CDR2 is FQNNGV. The CDR3, as DNA: TGTGCCAGCAGCTTGACTAGCGCCGAAACGATCTTC. This codes for CASSLTSAETIF.

This chain joins TRBV28 and TRBJ2-6; 11 nucleotides agree with TRBD2. This CDR3 region has 20 residues. Germline CDR1 and CDR2: MDHEN and SYDVKM. V gave up 4 bases and J gave up 0 bases; unmatched junction bases: 11. The CDR3 loop reads CASSSFLAGGILSGANVLTF. The CDR3, as DNA: TGTGCCAGCAGTTCCTTCTTAGCGGGAGGGATCCTCTCTGGGGCCAACGTCCTGACTTTC.

This rearrangement joins TRBV28 to TRBJ1-2; a possible D gene is TRBD1 (5 bases). Germline CDR1 MDHEN, CDR2 SYDVKM. The CDR3 runs 16 residues. Trimming shortened V by 0 bases and J by 0 bases, and 11 bases separated the two germline ends. The CDR3 nucleotides are TGTGCCAGCAGTTTATGGGGGTCAGGGACTAACTATGGCTACACCTTC. This gives the protein CASSLWGSGTNYGYTF.

This chain joins TRBV21-1 and TRBJ1-3; the table's D call of TRBD1 was not tested on the DNA. TRBV21-1 constitutes a pseudogene. The CDR3 contains 15 residues. In nucleotides, the CDR3 is TGTGCCAGCAGCCGCGACAGGGGGATAGGAAACACCATATATTTT. This gives the protein CASSRDRGIGNTIYF.

The genes are TRBV11-1 and TRBJ2-3; D might be TRBD1 (6 bases). This CDR3 is built from 14 residues. V lost 1 base, J lost 4 bases, and 9 bases lay in between. Germline-derived CDR1 and CDR2 are SGHAT and FQDESV (reference sequence). The CDR3 DNA sequence: TGTGCCAGCAGCTTAGACAGGGCCGCAGATACGCAGTATTTT. This gives the protein CASSLDRAADTQYF.

The chain is built from TRBV2 and TRBJ2-5; the match to TRBD2 covers 8 bases. Germline V gene sequence: CDR1 SNHLY, CDR2 FYNNEI. CDR3 length equals 13 residues. V lost 5 bases to trimming and J lost 8 bases; unmatched junction nucleotides: 7. CDR3 in DNA: TGTGCCAGCAGTCCCACTAGCGGAGGCACCCAGTACTTC. Residues: CASSPTSGGTQYF. The full variable domain, with the rest looked up from reference TRBV2 and TRBJ2-5, is EPEVTQTPSHQVTQMGQEVILRCVPISNHLYFYWYRQILGQKVEFLVSFYNNEISEKSEIFDDQFSVERPDGSNFTLKIRSTKLEDSAMYFCASSPTSGGTQYFGPGTRLLVL.

V gene TRBV6-5 combines with J gene TRBJ2-4; 8 nucleotides agree with TRBD1. This CDR3 spans 15 amino acids. Trimming cost V 4 bases and J 0 bases; bases outside gene matches: 2. In germline, CDR1 is MNHEY, CDR2 SVGAGI. This chain's CDR3 is CASSFGQGAKNIQYF. In nucleotides, the CDR3 is TGTGCCAGCAGTTTCGGACAGGGAGCCAAAAACATTCAGTACTTC.

The chain joins TRBV19 to TRBJ2-2; 7 bases are a match to TRBD2. Unmatched junction bases numbered 9, after V lost 10 bases and J lost 7 bases. The germline V gene has CDR1 LNHDA and CDR2 SQIVND (reference sequence). This CDR3 is built from 13 residues. CDR3: CAIGGGPGGELFF. The CDR3 nucleotides read TGTGCCATTGGGGGAGGGCCCGGCGGGGAGCTGTTTTTT.

CDR3 in amino acids: CASSPNAVRDTGELFF. CDR3 sequence (DNA): TGTGCCAGTAGTCCTAACGCCGTGCGCGACACCGGGGAGCTGTTTTTT. The chain couples TRBV19 to TRBJ2-2; D ambiguous. The CDR3 has 16 residues. Germline CDR1 LNHDA, CDR2 SQIVND (reference sequence). V was cut by 5 bases and J by 3 bases, with 16 bases left in between.

V and J are TRBV3-1 (or the pseudogene TRBV3-2) and TRBJ1-1; D unclear. The CDR3 has 15 amino acids. Trimming took 1 base from V and 0 from J, leaving 9 bases between them. Germline loops: CDR1 LGHDT, CDR2 YNNKEL (reference sequence). CDR3 sequence reads: CASSQGAGLNTEAFF. The CDR3 DNA follows: TGTGCCAGCAGCCAAGGGGCGGGATTGAACACTGAAGCTTTCTTT.

The rearrangement uses TRBV7-9 and TRBJ1-1; a possible D gene is TRBD1 (6 bases). Germline V gene sequence: CDR1 SEHNR, CDR2 FQNEAQ (reference sequence). Trimming pared 1 base from V and 0 bases from J, leaving 9 bases between. This CDR3 region has 15 residues. CDR3 amino acids: CASSLDQGMNTEAFF. In DNA form, the CDR3 reads TGTGCCAGCAGCTTAGACCAGGGGATGAACACTGAAGCTTTCTTT.

The chain recombines TRBV7-9 with TRBJ2-1; D perhaps matches TRBD2 (5 bases). CDR1 SEHNR and CDR2 FQNEAQ come from the germline V gene (reference sequence). The CDR3 spans 14 residues. The ends were cut back, 4 bases at V and 9 bases at J, with 16 bases in the middle. The CDR3 loop is CASSSEVYGGEQFF. In DNA form, the CDR3 reads TGTGCCAGCAGCTCCGAAGTATACGGAGGTGAGCAGTTCTTC.